The 18 T cell receptor beta chains in this list originate from one sample, sequenced in a study of cytomegalovirus exposure and HLA in healthy donors (dated by TCRdb to the late 2010s). Library generation was performed with the immunoSEQ multiplex PCR assay. The multiplex PCR relied on a mix of 60 forward primers for TCR Vbeta segments and 13 reverse primers for TCR Jbeta segments. TCRdb limited this immuneACCESS table to in-frame rearrangements with V and J called. A share of clones is missing; checked studies link under half to unresolved V genes, and the rest is unexplained. This sample holds over 100,000 clones; around three quarters were observed only once. The top ten hold roughly 3.1% of the sample. The sample taken for sequencing was PBMCs. The source of these receptors is a woman aged 25 to 39 in good health and CMV-seropositive.

This clone was picked up a small number of times. J is TRBJ1-6 and V is TRBV12-5; 12 nucleotides match TRBD1. This CDR3 has 17 amino acids. J lost 8 bases, V lost 8 bases, and 13 bases had no gene match. Germline assignment: CDR1 LGHNT and CDR2 FRNRAP. The CDR3 here is CASRSLGTGGWDSPLHF. CDR3 coding DNA: TGTGCTAGTCGGTCCCTCGGGACAGGGGGCTGGGATTCACCCCTCCACTTT.

The rearrangement joins TRBV18 to TRBJ2-1; D unresolved. CDR1 is KGHSH, CDR2 LQKENI, per germline. The CDR3 totals 14 residues. V lost 5 bases and J 0 bases, leaving 8 bases between the germline ends. The CDR3 DNA is TGTGCCAGCTCAATCGGGTTCTCCTACAATGAGCAGTTCTTC. As protein: CASSIGFSYNEQFF.

This clone was counted a few times. The genes are TRBV27 and TRBJ2-2; 7 bases are a match to TRBD1. The CDR3 has 14 amino acids. The ends lost 5 bases at V and 4 bases at J; junction bases unmatched: 4. Germline assignment: CDR1 MNHEY and CDR2 SMNVEV (reference sequence). The CDR3 loop reads CASSVPGGTGELFF. The CDR3 nucleotides are TGTGCCAGCAGTGTCCCAGGGGGCACCGGGGAGCTGTTTTTT.

The J gene is TRBJ1-6, the V gene TRBV5-5; 7 bases are shared with TRBD1. V shed 0 bases, J shed 8 bases, and the junction held 5 bases outside the gene matches. CDR1 and CDR2 (germline): SGHKS, YYEKEE (reference sequence). The CDR3 totals 15 residues. CDR3 sequence: CASSLEGTDYSPLHF. The CDR3 DNA reads as TGTGCCAGCAGCTTGGAAGGGACAGACTATTCACCCCTCCACTTT.

The V gene is TRBV25-1, the J gene TRBJ2-5; perhaps TRBD1 as D (5 bases). The J call is doubtful: the DNA matches TRBJ2-7 better. This CDR3 contains 16 residues. Germline V gene sequence: CDR1 MGHDK, CDR2 SYGVNS. CDR3 sequence: CASSSPPGGHAYEQYF. CDR3 in DNA: TGTGCCAGCAGTTCCCCCCCCGGCGGACACGCATACGAGCAGTACTTC.

The rearrangement joins TRBV19 to TRBJ1-2, with TRBD1 matching over 7 bases. Germline CDR1 and CDR2: LNHDA and SQIVND (reference sequence). V lost 6 bases to trimming and J lost 3 bases; unmatched junction nucleotides: 4. CDR3 size: 13 residues. The CDR3 coding sequence is TGTGCCAGTAGGGTACAGGGGTACTATGGCTACACCTTC. This encodes CASRVQGYYGYTF.

This rearrangement joins TRBV7-2 to TRBJ1-2, with 10 nucleotides matching TRBD1. V shed 5 bases and J 7 bases; nucleotides not matched to a gene: 10. The germline CDR1 and CDR2 sequences are SGHTA and FQGNSA. The CDR3 is made up of 15 amino acids. The CDR3: CASSPGGQGVVGYTF. The CDR3 bases are TGTGCCAGCAGCCCGGGCGGACAGGGGGTAGTTGGCTACACCTTC.

This clone was detected a few times. The rearrangement links TRBV7-6 to TRBJ1-2; 7 bases are shared with TRBD1. The CDR3 spans 15 residues. Germline V lookup: CDR1 SGHVS, CDR2 FNYEAQ. The ends lost 1 base at V and 0 bases at J; junction bases unmatched: 2. The CDR3 bases are TGTGCCAGCAGCTTAGGGACAGGCACTAACTATGGCTACACCTTC. It yields the protein CASSLGTGTNYGYTF. The full variable domain, in which reference TRBV7-6 and TRBJ1-2 provide the parts outside the CDR3, is GAGVSQSPRYKVTKRGQDVALRCDPISGHVSLYWYRQALGQGPEFLTYFNYEAQQDKSGLPNDRFSAERPEGSISTLTIQRTEQRDSAMYRCASSLGTGTNYGYTFGSGTRLTVV.

This clone was detected once. V usage is TRBV6-1 and J usage is TRBJ2-3, with 9 bases lining up with TRBD2. This CDR3 comprises 13 residues. Per the germline V gene, CDR1 is MNHNS and CDR2 is SASEGT. Losses at the gene ends were 5 bases for V and 6 bases for J; bases not matched to a gene: 3. CDR3 protein: CASSLSGGDTQYF. The DNA of the CDR3 is TGTGCCAGCAGTCTCAGCGGGGGGGATACGCAGTATTTT.

J is TRBJ2-7 and V is TRBV6-5; D may be TRBD1 (6 bases). Per the germline V gene, CDR1 is MNHEY and CDR2 is SVGAGI. V lost 6 bases and J 7 bases, leaving 16 bases between the germline ends. This CDR3 comprises 13 residues. CDR3 residues: CASRPLTGSEQYF. The CDR3 DNA reads as TGTGCCAGCAGACCCCTTACAGGGTCGGAGCAGTACTTC.

The table lists this clone with a count of one. The chain has TRBV2 and TRBJ1-5; 10 positions match TRBD1. Germline-derived CDR1 and CDR2 are SNHLY and FYNNEI. The V gene end was trimmed by 5 bases and the J gene end by 4 bases; junction bases not matched to a gene: 5. CDR3 length equals 15 residues. CDR3 amino acids: CASSLDRGSNQPQHF. The CDR3 nucleotides are TGTGCCAGCAGTCTGGACAGGGGGTCGAATCAGCCCCAGCATTTT. The entire variable domain, with the rest obtained from reference TRBV2 and TRBJ1-5, is as follows: EPEVTQTPSHQVTQMGQEVILRCVPISNHLYFYWYRQILGQKVEFLVSFYNNEISEKSEIFDDQFSVERPDGSNFTLKIRSTKLEDSAMYFCASSLDRGSNQPQHFGDGTRLSIL.

The chain joins TRBV29-1 to TRBJ1-2, with 9 bases aligning to TRBD1. Losses at the gene ends were 7 bases for V and 2 bases for J; bases not matched to a gene: 5. Per the germline V gene, CDR1 is SQVTM and CDR2 is ANQGSEA. The CDR3 is 13 amino acids. CDR3 sequence (DNA): TGCAGCGCCGGGACAGGGCTAAACTATGGCTACACCTTC. Protein sequence: CSAGTGLNYGYTF.

This rearrangement joins TRBV28 to TRBJ2-6; no clear D gene. Germline V CDR1 and CDR2: MDHEN, SYDVKM. The ends were cut back, 3 bases at V and 0 bases at J, with 6 bases in the middle. This CDR3 has 15 amino acids. This chain's CDR3 is CASSLSVSGANVLTF. CDR3 bases: TGTGCCAGCAGTTTGTCAGTCTCTGGGGCCAACGTCCTGACTTTC.

The gene calls are TRBV28 and TRBJ1-1, with D hard to call. CDR1 is MDHEN, CDR2 SYDVKM, per germline. The CDR3 is made up of 16 amino acids. The germline V and J ends were trimmed by 6 bases and 1 base, with 18 bases remaining between them. The CDR3 reads CASRPEGGPKNTEAFF. DNA of the CDR3: TGTGCCAGCAGGCCAGAGGGAGGGCCGAAGAACACTGAAGCTTTCTTT.

The genes are TRBV28 and TRBJ2-2; D might be TRBD1 (6 bases). This CDR3 contains 16 residues. Germline CDR1 MDHEN, CDR2 SYDVKM. The V end was cut by 2 bases, the J end by 5 bases, with 15 bases between. The CDR3 loop reads CASSLGYLRGTGELFF. For the CDR3, the DNA is TGTGCCAGCAGTTTAGGATACCTTAGGGGGACCGGGGAGCTGTTTTTT.

The chain carries TRBV30 and TRBJ2-1; 9 bases are shared with TRBD2. Germline loops: CDR1 GTSNPN, CDR2 SVGIG (reference sequence). Trimming took 4 bases from V and 2 from J; bases not matched to a gene: 6. This CDR3 comprises 15 residues. CDR3 DNA sequence: TGTGCCTGGAAGGAGGCGGGGGGGACCTACAATGAGCAGTTCTTC. Encoded protein: CAWKEAGGTYNEQFF.

The chain joins TRBV11-3 to TRBJ2-1; D is ambiguous. V was cut by 2 bases and J by 7 bases, with 18 bases left in between. Per germline, CDR1 SGHNT and CDR2 YENEEA. The CDR3 sequence is 16 residues long. The CDR3 nucleotides are TGTGCCAGCAGCTTATTCAGTGGGCCCCTTTTTAATGAGCAGTTCTTC. This codes for CASSLFSGPLFNEQFF.

The chain uses TRBV9 and TRBJ2-3, with 10 bases identical to TRBD2. With V trimmed by 3 bases and J by 6 bases, 10 bases remained unmatched. The V gene's germline CDR1 is SGDLS and CDR2 YYNGEE. This CDR3 spans 16 amino acids. This CDR3 reads CASSALLAGGLDTQYF. CDR3 nucleotide sequence: TGTGCCAGCAGCGCCCTTTTAGCGGGGGGCCTTGATACGCAGTATTTT.